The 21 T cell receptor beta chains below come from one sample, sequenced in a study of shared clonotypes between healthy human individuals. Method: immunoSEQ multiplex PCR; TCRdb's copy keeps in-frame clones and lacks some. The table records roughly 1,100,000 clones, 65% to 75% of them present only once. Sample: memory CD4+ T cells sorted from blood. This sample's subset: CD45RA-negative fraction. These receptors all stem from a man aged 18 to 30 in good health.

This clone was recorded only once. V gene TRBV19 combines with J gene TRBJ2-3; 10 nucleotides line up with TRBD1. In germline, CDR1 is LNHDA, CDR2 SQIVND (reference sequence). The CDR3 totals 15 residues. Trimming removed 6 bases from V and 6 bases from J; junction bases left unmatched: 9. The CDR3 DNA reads TGTGCCAGTAGCGTCCCGGGACAGGGGCCTGATACGCAGTATTTT. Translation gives CASSVPGQGPDTQYF. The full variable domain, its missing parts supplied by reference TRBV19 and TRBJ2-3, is DGGITQSPKYLFRKEGQNVTLSCEQNLNHDAMYWYRQDPGQGLRLIYYSQIVNDFQKGDIAEGYSVSREKKESFPLTVTSAQKNPTAFYLCASSVPGQGPDTQYFGPGTRLTVL.

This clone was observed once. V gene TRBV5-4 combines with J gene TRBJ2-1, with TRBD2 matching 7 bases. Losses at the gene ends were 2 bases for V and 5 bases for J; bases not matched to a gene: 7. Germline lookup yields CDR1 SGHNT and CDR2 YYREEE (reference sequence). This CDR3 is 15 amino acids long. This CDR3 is CASSFTRLADNEQFF. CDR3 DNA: TGTGCCAGCAGCTTTACGAGACTAGCTGACAATGAGCAGTTCTTC.

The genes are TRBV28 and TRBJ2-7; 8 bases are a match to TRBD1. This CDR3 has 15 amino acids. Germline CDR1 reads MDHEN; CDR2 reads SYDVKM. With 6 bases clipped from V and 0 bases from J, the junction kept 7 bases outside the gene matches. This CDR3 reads CASSIIGTGSYEQYF. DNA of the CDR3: TGTGCCAGCAGCATCATCGGGACAGGCTCCTACGAGCAGTACTTC.

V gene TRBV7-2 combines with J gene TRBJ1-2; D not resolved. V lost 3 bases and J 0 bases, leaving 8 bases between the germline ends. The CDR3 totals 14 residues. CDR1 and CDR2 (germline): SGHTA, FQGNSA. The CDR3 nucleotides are TGTGCCAGCAGCTTTGACGGATCTAACTATGGCTACACCTTC. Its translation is CASSFDGSNYGYTF.

CDR3 loop: CASSEAGTAYNEQFF. Here the CDR3 DNA reads TGTGCCAGCAGTGAAGCAGGGACAGCCTACAATGAGCAGTTCTTC. The chain has TRBV6-1 and TRBJ2-1; TRBD1 aligns across 7 bases. V trimming: 0 bases; J trimming: 2 bases; junction bases outside the gene matches: 1. The CDR3 is 15 amino acids. Per the germline V gene, CDR1 is MNHNS and CDR2 is SASEGT.

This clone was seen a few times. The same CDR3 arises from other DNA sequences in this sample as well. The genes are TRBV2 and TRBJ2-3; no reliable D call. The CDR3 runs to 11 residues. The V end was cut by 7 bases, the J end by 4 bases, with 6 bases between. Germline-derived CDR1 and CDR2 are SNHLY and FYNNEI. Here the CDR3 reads CASTEADTQYF. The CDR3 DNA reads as TGTGCCAGCACCGAGGCAGATACGCAGTATTTT.

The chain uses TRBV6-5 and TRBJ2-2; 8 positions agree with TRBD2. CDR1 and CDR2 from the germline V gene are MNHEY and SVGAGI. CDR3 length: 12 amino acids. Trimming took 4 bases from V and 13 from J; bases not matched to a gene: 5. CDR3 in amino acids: CASSFGGARLFF. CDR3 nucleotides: TGTGCCAGCAGTTTCGGGGGGGCCCGGCTGTTTTTT.

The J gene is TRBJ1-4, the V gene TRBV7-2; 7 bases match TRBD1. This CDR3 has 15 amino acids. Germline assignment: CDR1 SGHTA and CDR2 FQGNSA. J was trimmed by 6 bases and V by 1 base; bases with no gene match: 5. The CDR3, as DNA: TGTGCCAGCAGCTTAGGCGGCAGGGGGGATGAAAAACTGTTTTTT. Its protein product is CASSLGGRGDEKLFF.

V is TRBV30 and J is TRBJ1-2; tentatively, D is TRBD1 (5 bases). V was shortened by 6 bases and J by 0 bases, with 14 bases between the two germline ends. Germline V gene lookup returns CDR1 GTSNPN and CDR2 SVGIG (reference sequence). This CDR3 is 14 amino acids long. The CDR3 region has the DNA TGTGCCTGCCCTCAGGGACCCTCTAACTATGGCTACACCTTC. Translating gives CACPQGPSNYGYTF. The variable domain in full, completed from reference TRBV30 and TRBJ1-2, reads SQTIHQWPATLVQPVGSPLSLECTVEGTSNPNLYWYRQAAGRGLQLLFYSVGIGQISSEVPQNLSASRPQDRQFILSSKKLLLSDSGFYLCACPQGPSNYGYTFGSGTRLTVV.

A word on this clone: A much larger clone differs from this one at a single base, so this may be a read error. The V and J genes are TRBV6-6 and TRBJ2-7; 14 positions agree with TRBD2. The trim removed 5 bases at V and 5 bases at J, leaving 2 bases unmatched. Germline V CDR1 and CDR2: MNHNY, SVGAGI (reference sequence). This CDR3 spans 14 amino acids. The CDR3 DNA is TGTGCCAGCAGTCGGACTAGCGGGAGGAACGAGCAGTACTTC. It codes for CASSRTSGRNEQYF.

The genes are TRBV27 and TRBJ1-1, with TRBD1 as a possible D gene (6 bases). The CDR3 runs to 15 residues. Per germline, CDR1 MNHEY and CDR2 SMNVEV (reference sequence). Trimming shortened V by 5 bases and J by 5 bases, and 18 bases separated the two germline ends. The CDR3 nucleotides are TGTGCCAGCAGTCCGCTGACAGGTGGATCGACTGAAGCTTTCTTT. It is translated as CASSPLTGGSTEAFF.

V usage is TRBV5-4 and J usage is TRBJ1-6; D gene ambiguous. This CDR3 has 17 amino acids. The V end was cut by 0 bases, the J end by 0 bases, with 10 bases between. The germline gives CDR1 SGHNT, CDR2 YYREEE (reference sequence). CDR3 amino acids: CASSLEAGSSYNSPLHF. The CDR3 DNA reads TGTGCCAGCAGCTTGGAAGCGGGCAGCTCCTATAATTCACCCCTCCACTTT.

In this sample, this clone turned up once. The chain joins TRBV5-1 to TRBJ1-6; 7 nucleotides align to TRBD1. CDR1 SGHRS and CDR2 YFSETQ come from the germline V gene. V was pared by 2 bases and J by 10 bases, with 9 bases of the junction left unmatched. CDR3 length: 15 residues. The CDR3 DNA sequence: TGCGCCAGCAGCTTAGGACAGGCCACGGGGTCACCCCTCCACTTT. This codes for CASSLGQATGSPLHF.

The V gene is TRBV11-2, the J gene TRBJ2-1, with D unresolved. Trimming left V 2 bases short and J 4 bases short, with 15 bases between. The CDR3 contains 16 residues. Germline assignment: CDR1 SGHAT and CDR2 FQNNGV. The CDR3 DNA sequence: TGTGCCAGCAGCTTATCTAGGACGCCCCAGTACAATGAGCAGTTCTTC. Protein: CASSLSRTPQYNEQFF.

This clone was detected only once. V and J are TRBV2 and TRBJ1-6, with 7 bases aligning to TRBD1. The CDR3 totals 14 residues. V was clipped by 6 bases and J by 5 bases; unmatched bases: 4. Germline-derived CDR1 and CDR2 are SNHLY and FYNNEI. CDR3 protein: CASSEQGNNSPLHF. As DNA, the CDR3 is TGTGCCAGCAGCGAACAGGGGAATAATTCACCCCTCCACTTT.

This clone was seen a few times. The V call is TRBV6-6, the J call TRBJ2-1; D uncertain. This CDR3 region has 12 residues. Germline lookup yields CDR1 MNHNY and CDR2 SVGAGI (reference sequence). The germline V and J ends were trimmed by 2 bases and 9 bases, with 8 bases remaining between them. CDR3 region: CASSYRAAEQFF. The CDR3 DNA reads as TGTGCCAGCAGTTACCGGGCAGCTGAGCAGTTCTTC.

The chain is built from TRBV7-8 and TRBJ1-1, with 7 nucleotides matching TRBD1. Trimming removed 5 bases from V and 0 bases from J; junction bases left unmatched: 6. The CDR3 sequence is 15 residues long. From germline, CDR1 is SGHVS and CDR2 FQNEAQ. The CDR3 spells CASSPRGTVNTEAFF. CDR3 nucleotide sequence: TGTGCCAGCAGCCCGCGAGGGACAGTGAACACTGAAGCTTTCTTT.

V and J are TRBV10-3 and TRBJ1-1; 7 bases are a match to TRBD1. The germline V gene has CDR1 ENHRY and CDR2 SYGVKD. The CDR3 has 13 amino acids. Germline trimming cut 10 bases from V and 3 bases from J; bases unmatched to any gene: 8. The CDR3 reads CATRGGQDTEAFF. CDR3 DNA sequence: TGTGCCACCAGGGGGGGCCAGGACACTGAAGCTTTCTTT.

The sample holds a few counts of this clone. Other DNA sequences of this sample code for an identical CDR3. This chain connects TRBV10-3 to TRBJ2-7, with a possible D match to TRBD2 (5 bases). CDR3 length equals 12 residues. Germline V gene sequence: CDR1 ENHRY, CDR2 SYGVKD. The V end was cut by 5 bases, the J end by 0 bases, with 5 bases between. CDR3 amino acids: CAISRDSYEQYF. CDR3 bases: TGTGCCATCAGTCGGGACTCCTACGAGCAGTACTTC.

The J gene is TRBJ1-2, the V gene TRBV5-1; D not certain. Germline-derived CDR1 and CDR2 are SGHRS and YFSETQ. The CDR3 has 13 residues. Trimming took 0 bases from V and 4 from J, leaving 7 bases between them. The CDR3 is CASSLENGYGYTF. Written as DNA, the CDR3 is TGCGCCAGCAGCTTGGAGAATGGCTATGGCTACACCTTC.

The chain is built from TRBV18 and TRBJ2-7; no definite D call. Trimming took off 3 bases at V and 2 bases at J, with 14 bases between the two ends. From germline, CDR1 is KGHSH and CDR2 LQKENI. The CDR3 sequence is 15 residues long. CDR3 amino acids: CASSPLGQAPYEQYF. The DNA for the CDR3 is TGTGCCAGCTCACCCTTGGGTCAGGCACCCTACGAGCAGTACTTC. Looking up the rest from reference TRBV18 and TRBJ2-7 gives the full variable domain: NAGVMQNPRHLVRRRGQEARLRCSPMKGHSHVYWYRQLPEEGLKFMVYLQKENIIDESGMPKERFSAEFPKEGPSILRIQQVVRGDSAAYFCASSPLGQAPYEQYFGPGTRLTVT.